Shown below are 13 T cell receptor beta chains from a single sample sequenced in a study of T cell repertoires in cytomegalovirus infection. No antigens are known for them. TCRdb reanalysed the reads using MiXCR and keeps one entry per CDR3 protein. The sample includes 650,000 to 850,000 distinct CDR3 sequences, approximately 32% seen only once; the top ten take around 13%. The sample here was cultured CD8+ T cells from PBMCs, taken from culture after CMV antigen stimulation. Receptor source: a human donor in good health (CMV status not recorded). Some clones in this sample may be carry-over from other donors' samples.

The DNA for the CDR3 is TGTGCCAGCAGCTCTCAAAATCGAGGAAACACCATATATTTT. Translating gives CASSSQNRGNTIYF. This chain joins TRBV7-9 and TRBJ1-3; D is undetermined. Germline values: CDR1 SEHNR, CDR2 FQNEAQ (reference sequence). V was cut by 4 bases and J by 4 bases, with 11 bases left in between. The CDR3 has 14 residues.

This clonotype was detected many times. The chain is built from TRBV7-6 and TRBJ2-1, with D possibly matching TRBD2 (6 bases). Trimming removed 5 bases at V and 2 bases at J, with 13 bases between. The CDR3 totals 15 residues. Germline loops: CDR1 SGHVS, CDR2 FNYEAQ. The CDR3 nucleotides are TGTGCCAGCAGCCGCCGGGAGAGCCCCTACAATGAGCAGTTCTTC. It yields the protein CASSRRESPYNEQFF.

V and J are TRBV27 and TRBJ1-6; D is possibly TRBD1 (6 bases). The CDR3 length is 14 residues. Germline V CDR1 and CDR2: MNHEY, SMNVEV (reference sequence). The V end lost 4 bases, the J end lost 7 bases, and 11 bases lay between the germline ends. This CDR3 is CASSSDSINSPLHF. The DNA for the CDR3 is TGTGCCAGCAGTTCGGACAGTATAAATTCACCCCTCCACTTT.

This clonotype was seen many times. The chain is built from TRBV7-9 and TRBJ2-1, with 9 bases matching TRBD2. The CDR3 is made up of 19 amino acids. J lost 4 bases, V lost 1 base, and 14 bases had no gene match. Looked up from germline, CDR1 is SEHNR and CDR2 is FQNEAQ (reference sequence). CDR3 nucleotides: TGTGCCAGCAGCTTAGAAGGTCGGCCTAGCGGGGAATTATACAATGAGCAGTTCTTC. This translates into CASSLEGRPSGELYNEQFF.

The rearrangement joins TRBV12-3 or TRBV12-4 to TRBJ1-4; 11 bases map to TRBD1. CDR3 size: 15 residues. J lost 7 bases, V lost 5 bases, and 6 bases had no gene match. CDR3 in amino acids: CASSGGQGASEKLFF. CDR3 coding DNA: TGTGCCAGCAGTGGAGGACAGGGGGCCTCTGAAAAACTGTTTTTT.

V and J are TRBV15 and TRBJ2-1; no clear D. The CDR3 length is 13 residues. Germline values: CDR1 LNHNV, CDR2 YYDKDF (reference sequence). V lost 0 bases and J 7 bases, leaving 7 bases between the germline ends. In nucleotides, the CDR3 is TGTGCCACCAGCAGAGATGACGGGAATGAGCAGTTCTTC. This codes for CATSRDDGNEQFF.

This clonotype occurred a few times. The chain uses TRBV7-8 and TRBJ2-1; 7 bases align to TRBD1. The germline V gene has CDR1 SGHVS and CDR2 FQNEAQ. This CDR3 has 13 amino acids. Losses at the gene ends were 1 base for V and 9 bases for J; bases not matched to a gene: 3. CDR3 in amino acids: CASSLEGDSEQFF. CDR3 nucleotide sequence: TGTGCCAGCAGCTTAGAAGGGGACAGTGAGCAGTTCTTC.

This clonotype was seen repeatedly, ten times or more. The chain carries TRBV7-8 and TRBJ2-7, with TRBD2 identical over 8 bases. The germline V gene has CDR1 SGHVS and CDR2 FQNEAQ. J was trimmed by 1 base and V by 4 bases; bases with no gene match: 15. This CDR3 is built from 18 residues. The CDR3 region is CASSSSGGYSGGSYEQYF. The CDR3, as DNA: TGTGCCAGCAGCTCCTCGGGCGGATACAGCGGGGGATCCTACGAGCAGTACTTC. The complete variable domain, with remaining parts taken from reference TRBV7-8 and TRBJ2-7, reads GAGVSQSPRYKVAKRGQDVALRCDPISGHVSLFWYQQALGQGPEFLTYFQNEAQLDKSGLPSDRFFAERPEGSVSTLKIQRTQQEDSAVYLCASSSSGGYSGGSYEQYFGPGTRLTVT.

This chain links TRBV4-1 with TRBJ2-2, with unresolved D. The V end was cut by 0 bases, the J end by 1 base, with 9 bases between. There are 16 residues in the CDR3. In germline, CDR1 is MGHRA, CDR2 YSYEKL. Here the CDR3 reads CASSQEVARNTGELFF. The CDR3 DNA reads TGCGCCAGCAGCCAAGAGGTGGCAAGGAACACCGGGGAGCTGTTTTTT.

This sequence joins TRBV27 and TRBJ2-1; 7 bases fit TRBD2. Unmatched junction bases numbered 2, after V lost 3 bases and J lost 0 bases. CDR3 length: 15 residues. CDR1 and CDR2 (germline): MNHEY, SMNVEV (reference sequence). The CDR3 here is CASSFTSASYNEQFF. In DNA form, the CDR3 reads TGTGCCAGCAGTTTCACTAGCGCCTCCTACAATGAGCAGTTCTTC.

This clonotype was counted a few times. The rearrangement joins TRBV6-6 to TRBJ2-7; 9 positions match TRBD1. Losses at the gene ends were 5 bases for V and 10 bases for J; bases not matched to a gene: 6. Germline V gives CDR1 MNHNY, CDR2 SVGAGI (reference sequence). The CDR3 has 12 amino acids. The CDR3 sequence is CASSTRDRVQYV. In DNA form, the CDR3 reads TGTGCCAGCAGTACCCGGGACAGGGTCCAGTACGTC.

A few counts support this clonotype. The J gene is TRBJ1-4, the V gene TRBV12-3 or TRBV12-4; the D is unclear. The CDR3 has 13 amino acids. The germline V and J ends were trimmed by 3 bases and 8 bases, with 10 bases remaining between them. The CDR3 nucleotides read TGTGCCAGCAGTTTTGTTCGGCGGGAAAAACTGTTTTTT. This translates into CASSFVRREKLFF.

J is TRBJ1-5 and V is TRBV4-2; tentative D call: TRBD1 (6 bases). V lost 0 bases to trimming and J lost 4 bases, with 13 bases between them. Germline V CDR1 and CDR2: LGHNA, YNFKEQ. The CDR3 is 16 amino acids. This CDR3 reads CASSQELQGINQPQHF. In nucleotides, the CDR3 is TGTGCCAGCAGCCAAGAACTTCAGGGGATTAATCAGCCCCAGCATTTT.